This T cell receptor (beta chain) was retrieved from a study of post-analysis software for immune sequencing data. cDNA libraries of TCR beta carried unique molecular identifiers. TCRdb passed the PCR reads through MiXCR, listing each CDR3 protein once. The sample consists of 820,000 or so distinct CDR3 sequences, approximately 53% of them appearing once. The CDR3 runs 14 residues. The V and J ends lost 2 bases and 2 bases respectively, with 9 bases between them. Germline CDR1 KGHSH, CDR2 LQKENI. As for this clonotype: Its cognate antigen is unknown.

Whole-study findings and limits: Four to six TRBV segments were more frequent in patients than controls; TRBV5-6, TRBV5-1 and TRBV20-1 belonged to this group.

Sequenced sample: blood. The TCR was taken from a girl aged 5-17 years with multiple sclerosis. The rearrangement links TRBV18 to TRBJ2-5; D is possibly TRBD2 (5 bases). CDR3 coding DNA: TGTGCCAGCTCACCATGGACTTCTCAAGAGACCCAGTACTTC. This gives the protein CASSPWTSQETQYF.